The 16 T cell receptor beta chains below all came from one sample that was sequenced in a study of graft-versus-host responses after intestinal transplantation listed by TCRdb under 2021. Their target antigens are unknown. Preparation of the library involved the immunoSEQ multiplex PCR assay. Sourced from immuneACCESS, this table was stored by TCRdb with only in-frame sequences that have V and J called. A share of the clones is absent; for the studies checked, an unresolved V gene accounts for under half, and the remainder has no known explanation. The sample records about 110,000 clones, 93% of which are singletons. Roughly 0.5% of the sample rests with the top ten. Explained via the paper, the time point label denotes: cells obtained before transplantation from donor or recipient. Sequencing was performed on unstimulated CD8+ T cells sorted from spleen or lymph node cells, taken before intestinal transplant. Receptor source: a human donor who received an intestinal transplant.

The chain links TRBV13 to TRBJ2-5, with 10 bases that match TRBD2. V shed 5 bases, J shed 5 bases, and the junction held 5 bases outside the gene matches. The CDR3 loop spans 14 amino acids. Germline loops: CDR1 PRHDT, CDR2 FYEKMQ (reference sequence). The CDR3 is CASSQTGLAETQYF. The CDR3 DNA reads TGTGCCAGCAGCCAAACGGGACTAGCGGAGACCCAGTACTTC. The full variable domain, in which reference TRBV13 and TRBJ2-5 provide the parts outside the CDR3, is AAGVIQSPRHLIKEKRETATLKCYPIPRHDTVYWYQQGPGQDPQFLISFYEKMQSDKGSIPDRFSAQQFSDYHSELNMSSLELGDSALYFCASSQTGLAETQYFGPGTRLLVL.

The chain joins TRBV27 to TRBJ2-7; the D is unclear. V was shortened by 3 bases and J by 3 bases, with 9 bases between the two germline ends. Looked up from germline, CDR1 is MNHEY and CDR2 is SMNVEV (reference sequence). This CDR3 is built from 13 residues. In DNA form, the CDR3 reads TGTGCCAGCAGTTTTAATGACGGCTACGAGCAGTACTTC. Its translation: CASSFNDGYEQYF.

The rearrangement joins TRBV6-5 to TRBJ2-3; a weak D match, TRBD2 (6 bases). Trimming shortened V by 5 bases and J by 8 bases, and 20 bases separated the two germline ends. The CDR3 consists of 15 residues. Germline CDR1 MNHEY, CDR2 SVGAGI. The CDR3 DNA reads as TGTGCCAGCAGTCCTATGACCCTCCGGAGGGTTACGCAGTATTTT. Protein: CASSPMTLRRVTQYF.

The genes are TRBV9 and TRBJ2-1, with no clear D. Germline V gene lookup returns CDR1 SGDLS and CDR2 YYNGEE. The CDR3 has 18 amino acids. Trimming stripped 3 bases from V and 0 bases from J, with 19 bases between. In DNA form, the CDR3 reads TGTGCCAGCAGCGGGGGTGTGGTTGGGTCTAGCTCCTACAATGAGCAGTTCTTC. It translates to CASSGGVVGSSSYNEQFF. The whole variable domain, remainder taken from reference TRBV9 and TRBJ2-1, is DSGVTQTPKHLITATGQRVTLRCSPRSGDLSVYWYQQSLDQGLQFLIQYYNGEERAKGNILERFSAQQFPDLHSELNLSSLELGDSALYFCASSGGVVGSSSYNEQFFGPGTRLTVL.

This chain's CDR3 is CASSLVVDPYYGYTF. CDR3 DNA: TGTGCCAGCAGCTTAGTGGTGGATCCCTACTATGGCTACACCTTC. The chain is built from TRBV7-9 and TRBJ1-2; no firm D call. Trimming cost V 1 base and J 3 bases, with 12 bases left between them. The CDR3 is made up of 15 amino acids. Germline values: CDR1 SEHNR, CDR2 FQNEAQ (reference sequence).

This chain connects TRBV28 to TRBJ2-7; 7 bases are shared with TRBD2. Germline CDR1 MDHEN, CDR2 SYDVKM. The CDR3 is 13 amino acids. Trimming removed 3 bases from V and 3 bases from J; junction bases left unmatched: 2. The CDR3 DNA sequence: TGTGCCAGCAGTTTCCCGGGGGGCTACGAGCAGTACTTC. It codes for CASSFPGGYEQYF. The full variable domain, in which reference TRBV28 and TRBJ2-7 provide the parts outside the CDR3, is DVKVTQSSRYLVKRTGEKVFLECVQDMDHENMFWYRQDPGLGLRLIYFSYDVKMKEKGDIPEGYSVSREKKERFSLILESASTNQTSMYLCASSFPGGYEQYFGPGTRLTVT.

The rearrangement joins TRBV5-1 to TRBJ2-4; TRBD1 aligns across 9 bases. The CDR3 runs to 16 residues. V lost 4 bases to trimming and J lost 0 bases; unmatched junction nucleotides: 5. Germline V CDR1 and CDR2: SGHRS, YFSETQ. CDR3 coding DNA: TGCGCCAGCAGCATAGGGACAGGGATAGCCAAAAACATTCAGTACTTC. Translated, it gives CASSIGTGIAKNIQYF.

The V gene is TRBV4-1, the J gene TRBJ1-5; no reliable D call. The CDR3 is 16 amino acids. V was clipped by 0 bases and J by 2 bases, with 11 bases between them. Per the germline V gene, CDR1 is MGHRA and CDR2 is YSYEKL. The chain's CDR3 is CASSQDHTSGNQPQHF. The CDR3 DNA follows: TGCGCCAGCAGCCAAGATCATACGTCCGGCAATCAGCCCCAGCATTTT.

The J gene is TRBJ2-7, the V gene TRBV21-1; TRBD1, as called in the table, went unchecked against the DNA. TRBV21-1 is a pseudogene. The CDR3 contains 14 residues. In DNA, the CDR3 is TGTGCCAGCAGCAAAGACAGGGGAGTGGACGAGCAGTACTTC. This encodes CASSKDRGVDEQYF.

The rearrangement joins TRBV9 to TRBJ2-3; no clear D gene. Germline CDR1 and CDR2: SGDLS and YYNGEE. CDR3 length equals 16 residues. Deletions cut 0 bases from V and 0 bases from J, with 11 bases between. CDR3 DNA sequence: TGTGCCAGCAGCGTAGCGGGCGGACCTAGCACAGATACGCAGTATTTT. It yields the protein CASSVAGGPSTDTQYF.

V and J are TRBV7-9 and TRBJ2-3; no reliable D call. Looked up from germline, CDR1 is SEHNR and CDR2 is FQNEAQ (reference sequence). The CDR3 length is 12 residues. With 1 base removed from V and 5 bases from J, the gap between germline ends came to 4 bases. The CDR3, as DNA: TGTGCCAGCAGCTTAGTTATAGATACGCAGTATTTT. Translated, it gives CASSLVIDTQYF.

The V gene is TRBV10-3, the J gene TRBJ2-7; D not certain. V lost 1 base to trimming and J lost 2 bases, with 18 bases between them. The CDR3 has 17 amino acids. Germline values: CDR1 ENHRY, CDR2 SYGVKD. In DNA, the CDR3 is TGTGCCATCAGTGAGTGGGTTACAGATACCCAAGCCTACGAGCAGTACTTC. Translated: CAISEWVTDTQAYEQYF.

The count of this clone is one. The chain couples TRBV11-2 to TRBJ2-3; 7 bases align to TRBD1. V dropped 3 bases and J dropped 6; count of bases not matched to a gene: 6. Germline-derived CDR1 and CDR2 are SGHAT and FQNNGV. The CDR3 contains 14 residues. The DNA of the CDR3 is TGTGCCAGCAGCTTCTCCAGGGGGTACGATACGCAGTATTTT. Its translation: CASSFSRGYDTQYF. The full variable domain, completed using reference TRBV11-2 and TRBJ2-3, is EAGVAQSPRYKIIEKRQSVAFWCNPISGHATLYWYQQILGQGPKLLIQFQNNGVVDDSQLPKDRFSAERLKGVDSTLKIQPAKLEDSAVYLCASSFSRGYDTQYFGPGTRLTVL.

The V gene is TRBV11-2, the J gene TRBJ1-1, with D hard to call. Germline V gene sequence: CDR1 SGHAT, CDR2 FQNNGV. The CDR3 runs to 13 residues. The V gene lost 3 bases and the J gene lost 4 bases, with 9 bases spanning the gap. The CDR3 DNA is TGTGCCAGCAGCTTCGGGCGCGGCACTGAAGCTTTCTTT. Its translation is CASSFGRGTEAFF.

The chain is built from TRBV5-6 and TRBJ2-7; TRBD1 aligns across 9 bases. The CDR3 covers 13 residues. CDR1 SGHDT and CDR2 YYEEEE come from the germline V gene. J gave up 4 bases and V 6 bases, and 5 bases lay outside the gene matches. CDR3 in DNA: TGTGCCAGCAACCGGGACAGGGCGTACGAGCAGTACTTC. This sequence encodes CASNRDRAYEQYF.

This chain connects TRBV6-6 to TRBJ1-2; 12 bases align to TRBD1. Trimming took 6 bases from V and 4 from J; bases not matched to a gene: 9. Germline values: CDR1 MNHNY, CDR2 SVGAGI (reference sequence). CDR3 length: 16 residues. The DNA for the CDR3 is TGTGCCAGCAGCCGAGACGGGACAGGGGGCTTCTATGGCTACACCTTC. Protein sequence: CASSRDGTGGFYGYTF.